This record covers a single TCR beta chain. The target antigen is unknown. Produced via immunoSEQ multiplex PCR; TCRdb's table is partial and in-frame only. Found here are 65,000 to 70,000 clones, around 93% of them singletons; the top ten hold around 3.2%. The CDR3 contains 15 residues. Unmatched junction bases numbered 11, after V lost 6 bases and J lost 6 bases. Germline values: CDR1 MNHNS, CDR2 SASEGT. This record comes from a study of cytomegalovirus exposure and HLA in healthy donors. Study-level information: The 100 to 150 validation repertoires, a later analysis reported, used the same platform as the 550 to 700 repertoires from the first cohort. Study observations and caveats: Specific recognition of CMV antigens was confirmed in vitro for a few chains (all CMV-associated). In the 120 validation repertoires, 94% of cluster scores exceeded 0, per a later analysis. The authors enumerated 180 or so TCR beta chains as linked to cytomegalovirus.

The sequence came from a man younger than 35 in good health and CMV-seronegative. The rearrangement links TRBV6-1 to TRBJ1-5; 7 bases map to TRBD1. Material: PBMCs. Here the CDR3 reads CASREPMAGGQPQHF. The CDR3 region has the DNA TGTGCCAGCAGGGAACCGATGGCAGGGGGTCAGCCCCAGCATTTT.